The present TCR beta chain was sequenced within a study of CD8 T cells in Susac syndrome. Germline assignment: CDR1 SGHTA and CDR2 FQGNSA. The V and J ends lost 3 bases and 8 bases, in that order; junction bases with no gene match: 10. This CDR3 region has 16 residues. The authors reverse transcribed roughly 0.5 to 1 ug RNA with random hexamers. TCRdb re-called the immunoSEQ multiplex PCR reads with MiXCR, one entry per CDR3 protein. The sample carries 150,000 to 190,000 distinct CDR3 sequences, just under 95% recorded once. The TCR sequence derives from a human donor with multiple sclerosis. The specimen sequenced was CD8+ T cells from PBMCs. The chain links TRBV7-2 to TRBJ1-1, with 12 bases aligning to TRBD1. CDR3 DNA sequence: TGTGCCAGCAGCTTCGGGGACAGGGGGCTGAAGCTGGAAGCTTTCTTT. Residues: CASSFGDRGLKLEAFF.